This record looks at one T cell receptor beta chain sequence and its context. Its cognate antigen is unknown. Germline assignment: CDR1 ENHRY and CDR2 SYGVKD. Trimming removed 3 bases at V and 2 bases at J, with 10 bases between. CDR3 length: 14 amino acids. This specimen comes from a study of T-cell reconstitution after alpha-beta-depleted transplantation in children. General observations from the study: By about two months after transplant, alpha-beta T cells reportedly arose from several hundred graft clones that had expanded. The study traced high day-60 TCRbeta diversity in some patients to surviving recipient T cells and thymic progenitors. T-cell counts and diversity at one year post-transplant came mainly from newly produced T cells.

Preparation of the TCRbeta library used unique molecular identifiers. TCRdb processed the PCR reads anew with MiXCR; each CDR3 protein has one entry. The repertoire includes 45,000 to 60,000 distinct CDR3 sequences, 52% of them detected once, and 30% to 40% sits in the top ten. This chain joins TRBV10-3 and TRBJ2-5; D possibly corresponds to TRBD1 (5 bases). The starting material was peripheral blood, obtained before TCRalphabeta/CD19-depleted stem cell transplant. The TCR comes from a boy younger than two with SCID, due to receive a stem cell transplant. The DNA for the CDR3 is TGTGCCATCAGTGACCCCAGGGATCAAGAGACCCAGTACTTC. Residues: CAISDPRDQETQYF.